Listed here are 20 T cell receptor beta chains from one sample, sequenced in a study of T cells in Graves' hyperthyroidism and ophthalmopathy. Amplification of TCR beta CDR3 regions was performed using RNA transcripts as template. The HTBI set primed first-round TCR CDR3 RT-PCR. TCRdb fed the multiplex PCR reads into MiXCR, producing one record per CDR3 protein. In the table there are 200,000 to 250,000 distinct CDR3 sequences, 15% to 20% of which are singletons. Sequencing input: blood. The receptors were gathered from a man in his forties with Graves' hyperthyroidism.

This chain uses TRBV20-1 with TRBJ1-1; D remains ambiguous. CDR3 length: 13 residues. V was cut by 6 bases and J by 1 base, with 12 bases left in between. In germline, CDR1 is DFQATT, CDR2 SNEGSKA (reference sequence). CDR3 nucleotides: TGCAGTGCCTCGGAACGGGGGAACACTGAAGCTTTCTTT. Protein: CSASERGNTEAFF.

V and J are TRBV12-3 or TRBV12-4 and TRBJ2-7, with a tentative D call TRBD2 (6 bases). V dropped 4 bases and J dropped 4 bases, with 11 bases sitting between them. The CDR3 consists of 13 residues. For the CDR3, the DNA is TGTGCCAGCAGTTCGGCGGGAATTTACGAGCAGTACTTC. It translates to CASSSAGIYEQYF.

This clonotype occurred many times. The V call is TRBV11-2, the J call TRBJ1-3; no clear D. This CDR3 comprises 14 residues. V shed 1 base and J shed 4 bases, with 8 bases lying between them. Germline CDR1 and CDR2: SGHAT and FQNNGV. CDR3 residues: CASSLADGGNTIYF. The CDR3, as DNA: TGTGCCAGCAGCTTAGCCGATGGGGGAAACACCATATATTTT.

As concerns this clonotype: The junction departs from germline at one end; a sequencing error may be responsible. V and J are TRBV11-2 and TRBJ2-2; perhaps TRBD2 as D (5 bases). The germline V gene encodes CDR1 SGHAT and CDR2 FQNNGV. The CDR3 is made up of 16 amino acids. DNA for the CDR3: TGTGCCCGCAGCGGCGGAGAGGGTGGGAACACCGGGGAGCTGTTTTTT. Translation gives CARSGGEGGNTGELFF.

The V and J genes are TRBV7-2 and TRBJ2-7; D may match TRBD1 or TRBD2 (5 bases each). Deletions cut 5 bases from V and 11 bases from J, with 25 bases between. Germline V lookup: CDR1 SGHTA, CDR2 FQGNSA. The CDR3 totals 15 residues. The DNA of the CDR3 is TGTGCCAGCAGCCTACGGGGACGGATACCTACGAGGGAGTACTTC. Translating it yields CASSLRGRIPTREYF.

There are many counts of this clonotype. J is TRBJ2-3 and V is TRBV20-1, with TRBD1 matching over 9 bases. The V segment lost 6 bases and the J segment 3 bases; nucleotides outside the gene matches: 10. Germline CDR1 DFQATT, CDR2 SNEGSKA (reference sequence). The length of the CDR3 is 15 residues. This CDR3 is CSAMNRDRVTDTQYF. The CDR3 DNA reads as TGCAGTGCCATGAACCGGGACAGGGTAACAGATACGCAGTATTTT.

The sample holds many counts of this clonotype. V gene TRBV2 combines with J gene TRBJ1-2, with 9 bases that match TRBD1. The CDR3 consists of 15 residues. V lost 6 bases to trimming and J lost 5 bases; unmatched junction nucleotides: 10. In germline, CDR1 is SNHLY, CDR2 FYNNEI. CDR3 nucleotides: TGTGCCAGCAGCGTCGACAGGGGGGAGATTTATGGCTACACCTTC. Protein sequence: CASSVDRGEIYGYTF.

This clonotype was picked up a small number of times. The chain carries TRBV24-1 and TRBJ2-5, with TRBD2 as a possible D gene (6 bases). Germline loops: CDR1 KGHDR, CDR2 SFDVKD. The CDR3 is 12 amino acids. V was trimmed by 4 bases and J by 5 bases, leaving 7 bases between them. DNA for the CDR3: TGTGCCACCAGTGACCGGGGGGAGACCCAGTACTTC. It yields the protein CATSDRGETQYF.

The V gene is TRBV6-1, the J gene TRBJ1-6; possibly TRBD1 for D (5 bases). This CDR3 contains 13 residues. The germline gives CDR1 MNHNS, CDR2 SASEGT. V gave up 8 bases and J gave up 11 bases, with 16 bases separating them. The CDR3 sequence is CASCADSQAPLHF. CDR3 coding DNA: TGTGCCAGCTGTGCCGACAGCCAGGCACCCCTCCACTTT.

Ten or more counts support this clonotype. The V gene is TRBV28, the J gene TRBJ1-1; no firm D call. CDR1 and CDR2 (germline): MDHEN, SYDVKM. Deletions cut 6 bases from V and 3 bases from J, with 11 bases between. The CDR3 contains 13 residues. In nucleotides, the CDR3 is TGTGCCAGCAGCCGAAAAACTTACACTGAAGCTTTCTTT. Encoded protein: CASSRKTYTEAFF.

The genes are TRBV27 and TRBJ2-7; D is ambiguous. The V and J ends lost 5 bases and 7 bases respectively, with 3 bases between them. The length of the CDR3 is 9 residues. Germline CDR1 reads MNHEY; CDR2 reads SMNVEV (reference sequence). The CDR3 is CASSVEQYF. The CDR3 DNA sequence: TGTGCCAGCAGTGTAGAGCAGTACTTC.

This clonotype was seen a few times. This rearrangement joins TRBV6-5 to TRBJ1-5; D may be TRBD1 (5 bases). CDR3 size: 16 residues. Germline loops: CDR1 MNHEY, CDR2 SVGAGI. V dropped 0 bases and J dropped 4 bases, with 13 bases sitting between them. The CDR3 coding sequence is TGTGCCAGCAGTTACTCGAACAGGATAGGGAATCAGCCCCAGCATTTT. It encodes CASSYSNRIGNQPQHF.

This clonotype was seen a handful of times. The chain carries TRBV4-3 and TRBJ2-7; D is uncertain. The ends were cut back, 0 bases at V and 1 base at J, with 13 bases in the middle. From germline, CDR1 is LGHNA and CDR2 YSLEER. The CDR3 contains 16 residues. The CDR3 DNA is TGCGCCAGCAGCCAAGATTTTACTCCGGATTCCTACGAGCAGTACTTC. Translation: CASSQDFTPDSYEQYF.

This clonotype was found many times. The J gene is TRBJ1-4, the V gene TRBV7-2; D is perhaps TRBD1 (6 bases). CDR1 is SGHTA, CDR2 FQGNSA, per germline. The V gene lost 5 bases and the J gene lost 7 bases, with 14 bases spanning the gap. CDR3 length: 14 amino acids. DNA of the CDR3: TGTGCCAGCAGCCGGACAGCTGCGAGTGAAAAACTGTTTTTT. Amino acids: CASSRTAASEKLFF.

This clonotype was counted ten times or more. The chain couples TRBV7-2 to TRBJ2-7; 7 nucleotides agree with TRBD1. The CDR3 has 15 residues. J lost 2 bases, V lost 5 bases, and 9 bases had no gene match. CDR1 and CDR2 (germline): SGHTA, FQGNSA. The CDR3 DNA reads TGTGCCAGCAGCCCGAGACAGAGGGGGCCCTACGAGCAGTACTTC. Protein product: CASSPRQRGPYEQYF.

This clonotype was picked up many times. This rearrangement joins TRBV7-2 to TRBJ2-3; D is uncertain. Germline CDR1 reads SGHTA; CDR2 reads FQGNSA. This CDR3 contains 15 residues. Trimming shortened V by 8 bases and J by 0 bases, and 15 bases separated the two germline ends. The CDR3 DNA reads TGTGCCAGCCGCCGCGAGGCGTGGAGCACAGATACGCAGTATTTT. Translation: CASRREAWSTDTQYF.

This clonotype showed up many times. This rearrangement joins TRBV20-1 to TRBJ2-7; 8 bases are shared with TRBD1. The trim removed 4 bases at V and 5 bases at J, leaving 13 bases unmatched. The CDR3 runs 15 residues. Germline CDR1 and CDR2: DFQATT and SNEGSKA (reference sequence). The CDR3 region is CSANHGGQGANEQYF. The CDR3 DNA reads TGCAGTGCTAACCACGGAGGGCAGGGGGCAAACGAGCAGTACTTC.

This clonotype has ten or more counts. The chain couples TRBV5-8 to TRBJ2-5; D is perhaps TRBD2 (6 bases). V gave up 4 bases and J gave up 2 bases, with 12 bases separating them. Germline CDR1 reads SGHTS; CDR2 reads YDEGEE. CDR3 size: 14 residues. This CDR3 reads CASSLARGQETQYF. As DNA, the CDR3 is TGTGCCAGCAGCCTAGCCCGGGGGCAAGAGACCCAGTACTTC.

This clonotype appeared many times. The chain has TRBV20-1 and TRBJ2-3, with D uncertain. Germline assignment: CDR1 DFQATT and CDR2 SNEGSKA (reference sequence). This CDR3 is built from 15 residues. V was shortened by 3 bases and J by 2 bases, with 15 bases between the two germline ends. The CDR3 DNA reads as TGCAGTGCTAGTCCCCTAAGGACCGACACAGATACGCAGTATTTT. Protein: CSASPLRTDTDTQYF.

As for this clonotype: One end of the junction does not line up with germline, which may come from a read error. This sequence joins TRBV28 and TRBJ2-3; D is ambiguous. CDR3 length equals 12 residues. The germline V gene encodes CDR1 MDHEN and CDR2 SYDVKM. CDR3 DNA sequence: TGTGCCACCAGTCTCAGCACAGATACGCAGTATTTT. Its translation: CATSLSTDTQYF.